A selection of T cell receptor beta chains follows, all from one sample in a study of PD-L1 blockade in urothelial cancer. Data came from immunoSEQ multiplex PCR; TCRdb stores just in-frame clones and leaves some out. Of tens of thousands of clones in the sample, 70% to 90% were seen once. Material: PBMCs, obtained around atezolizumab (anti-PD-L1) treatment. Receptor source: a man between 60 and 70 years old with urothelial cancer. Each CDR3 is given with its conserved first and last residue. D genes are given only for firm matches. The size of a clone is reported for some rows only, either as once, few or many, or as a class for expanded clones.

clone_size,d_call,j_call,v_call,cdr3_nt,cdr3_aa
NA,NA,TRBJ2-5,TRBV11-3,TGTGCCAGCAGCTTAGCGGCAGGGGAAGAGACCCAGTACTTC,CASSLAAGEETQYF
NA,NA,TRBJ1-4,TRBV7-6,TGTGCCAGCAGCTTCTCGCCGTCGGGGGGTGAAAAACTGTTTTTT,CASSFSPSGGEKLFF
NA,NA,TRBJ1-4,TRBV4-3,TGCGCCAGCAGCCAAGTCCCTGGTCGGGGGGGTAATGAAAAACTGTTTTTT,CASSQVPGRGGNEKLFF
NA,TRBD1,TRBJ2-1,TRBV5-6,TGTGCCAGCAGCCGTGGGACAGGTAGCTCCTACAATGAGCAGTTCTTC,CASSRGTGSSYNEQFF
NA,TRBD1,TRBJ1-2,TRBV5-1,TGCGCCAGCAGCTCCGGGACAGGGGGACGGGGCTACACCTTC,CASSSGTGGRGYTF
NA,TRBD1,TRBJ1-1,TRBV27,TGTGCCAGCAGTTTATCTTTGGGACAGGGGAACACTGAAGCTTTCTTT,CASSLSLGQGNTEAFF
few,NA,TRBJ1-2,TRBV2,TGTGCCAGCCGGGGACAAGCTAACTATGGCTACACCTTC,CASRGQANYGYTF
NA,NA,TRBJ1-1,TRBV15,TGTGCCACCAGCAGGGGGTGGGGGGTAGACACTGAAGCTTTCTTT,CATSRGWGVDTEAFF
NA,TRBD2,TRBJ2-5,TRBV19,TGTGCCAGTGGGACTAGCGGGGGTGAGACCCAGTACTTC,CASGTSGGETQYF
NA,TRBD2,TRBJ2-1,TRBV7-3,TGTGCCAGCAGCCCGGGACTAGCGGATAACAATGAGCAGTTCTTC,CASSPGLADNNEQFF
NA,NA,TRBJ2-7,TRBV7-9,TGTGCCAGCAGCCCCCAGAACTACGAGCAGTACTTC,CASSPQNYEQYF
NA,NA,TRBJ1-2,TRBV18,TGTGCCAGCTCCCCTGAACAGAGTGATGGCTACACCTTC,CASSPEQSDGYTF
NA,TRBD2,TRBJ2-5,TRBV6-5,TGTGCCCGTCGTATTGACAGCGGGAGAGAAGAGACCCAGTACTTC,CARRIDSGREETQYF
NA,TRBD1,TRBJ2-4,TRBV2,TGTGCCAGCACCTCACAGGGGACGCTAGCCAAAAACATTCAGTACTTC,CASTSQGTLAKNIQYF
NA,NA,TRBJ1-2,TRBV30,TGTGCCTGGGAGGGGGTGAACTATGGCTACACCTTC,CAWEGVNYGYTF
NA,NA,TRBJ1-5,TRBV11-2,TGTGCCAGCAGCTTAGATTTGGGCAGGGATGTGCCCCAGCATTTT,CASSLDLGRDVPQHF
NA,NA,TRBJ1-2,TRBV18,TGTGCCAGCTCACCACTTACAGGGATCAATGGCTACACCTTC,CASSPLTGINGYTF
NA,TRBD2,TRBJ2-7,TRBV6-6,TGTGCCAGCAGTTCTAGCGGGAGCTCCTACGAGCAGTACTTC,CASSSSGSSYEQYF
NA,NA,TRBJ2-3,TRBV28,TGTGCCAGCATGCTAAATAGAGGGTATCGGGACTTACCCACAGATACGCAGTATTTT,CASMLNRGYRDLPTDTQYF
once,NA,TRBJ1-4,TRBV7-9,TGTGCCAGCAGCTTGGGGGGAATTACTAATGAAAAACTGTTTTTT,CASSLGGITNEKLFF
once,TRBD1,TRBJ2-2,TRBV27,TGTGCCAGCAGTACCTGGACAGGGCCGAGATTTAACGCGAACACCGGGGAGCTGTTTTTT,CASSTWTGPRFNANTGELFF
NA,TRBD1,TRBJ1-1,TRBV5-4,TGTGCCAGCAGCATAGGACAGGGTTACTTTTCTATCGCCGGAAAAGAAGCTTTCTTT,CASSIGQGYFSIAGKEAFF
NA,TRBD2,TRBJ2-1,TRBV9,TGTGCCAGCAGCGTGACGGGACTAGCGGGAGGTGAGCAGTTCTTC,CASSVTGLAGGEQFF
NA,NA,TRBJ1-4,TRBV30,TGTGCCTGGAGTGTATCGACGGGCGGGGCTAATGAAAAACTGTTTTTT,CAWSVSTGGANEKLFF
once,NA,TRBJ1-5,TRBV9,TGTGCCAGCAGCTCGTCGGGGGGAAACAATCAGCCCCAGCATTTT,CASSSSGGNNQPQHF
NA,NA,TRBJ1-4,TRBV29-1,TGCAGCGGGGGGGGGCAGCTAAATGAAAAACTGTTTTTT,CSGGGQLNEKLFF
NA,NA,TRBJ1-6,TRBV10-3,TGTGCCATCAGAACAGGGAATTCACCCCTCCACTTT,CAIRTGNSPLHF
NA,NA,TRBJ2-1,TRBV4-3,TGCGCCAGCAGCCAAGATGGGCTCCGATACAATGAGCAGTTCTTC,CASSQDGLRYNEQFF
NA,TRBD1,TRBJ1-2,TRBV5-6,TGTGCCAGCAGCCCCGGGGACAGGGGCTATGGCTACACCTTC,CASSPGDRGYGYTF
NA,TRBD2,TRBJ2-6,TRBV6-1,TGTGCCAGCAGTGAACTAGCGGGGGTCTCTGGGGCCAACGTCCTGACTTTC,CASSELAGVSGANVLTF
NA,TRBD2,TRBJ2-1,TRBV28,TGTGCCAGCAGTTTACCCTTTACTAGCGGGACCTACAATGAGCAGTTCTTC,CASSLPFTSGTYNEQFF
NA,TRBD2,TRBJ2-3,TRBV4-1,TGCGCCAGCAGCCAAGTGACTAGCGGGGCCACAGATACGCAGTATTTT,CASSQVTSGATDTQYF
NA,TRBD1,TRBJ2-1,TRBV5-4,TGTGCCAGCAGCCCCCGGGACAGATACAATGAGCAGTTCTTC,CASSPRDRYNEQFF